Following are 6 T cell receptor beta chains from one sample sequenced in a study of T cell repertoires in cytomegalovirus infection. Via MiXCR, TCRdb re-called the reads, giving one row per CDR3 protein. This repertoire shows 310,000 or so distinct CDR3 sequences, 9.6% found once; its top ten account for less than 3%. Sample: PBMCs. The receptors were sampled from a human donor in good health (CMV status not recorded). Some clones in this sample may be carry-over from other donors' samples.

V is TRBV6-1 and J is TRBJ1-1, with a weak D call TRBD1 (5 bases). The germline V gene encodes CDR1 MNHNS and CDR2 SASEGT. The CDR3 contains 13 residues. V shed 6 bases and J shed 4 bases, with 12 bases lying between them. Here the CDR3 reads CASRVGVATEAFF. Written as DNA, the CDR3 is TGTGCCAGCAGAGTAGGGGTCGCCACTGAAGCTTTCTTT.

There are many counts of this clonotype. CDR3 nucleotide sequence: TGTGCCAGCAGTGATAATTTAGAGACCCAGTACTTC. Translation gives CASSDNLETQYF. The chain uses TRBV25-1 and TRBJ2-5, with D unclear. The CDR3 spans 12 residues. CDR1 and CDR2 from the germline V gene are MGHDK and SYGVNS. The V end lost 3 bases, the J end lost 4 bases, and 6 bases lay between the germline ends.

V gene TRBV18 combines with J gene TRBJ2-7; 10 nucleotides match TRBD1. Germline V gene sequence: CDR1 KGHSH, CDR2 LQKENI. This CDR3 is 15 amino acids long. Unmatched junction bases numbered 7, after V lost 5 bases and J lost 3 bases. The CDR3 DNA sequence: TGTGCCAGCTCAACGGCCGGGACAGGGGACTACGAGCAGTACTTC. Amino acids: CASSTAGTGDYEQYF.

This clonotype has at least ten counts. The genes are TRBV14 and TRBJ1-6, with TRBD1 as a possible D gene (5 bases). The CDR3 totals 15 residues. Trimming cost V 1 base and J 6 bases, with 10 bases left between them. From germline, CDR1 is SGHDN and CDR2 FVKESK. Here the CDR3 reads CASSQGDRPNSPLHF. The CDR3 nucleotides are TGTGCCAGCAGCCAAGGAGACAGACCTAATTCACCCCTCCACTTT.

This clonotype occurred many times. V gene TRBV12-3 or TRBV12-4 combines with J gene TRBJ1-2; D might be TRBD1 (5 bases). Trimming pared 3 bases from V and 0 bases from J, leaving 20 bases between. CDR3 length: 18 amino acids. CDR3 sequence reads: CASSFFGTLRLANYGYTF. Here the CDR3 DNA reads TGTGCCAGCAGTTTTTTCGGGACCCTTCGATTGGCTAACTATGGCTACACCTTC.

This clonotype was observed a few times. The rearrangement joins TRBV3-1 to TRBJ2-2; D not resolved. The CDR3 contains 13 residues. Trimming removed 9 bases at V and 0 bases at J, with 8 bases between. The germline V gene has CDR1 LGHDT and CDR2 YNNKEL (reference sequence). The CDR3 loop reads CASTEANTGELFF. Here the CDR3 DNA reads TGTGCCAGTACCGAGGCGAACACCGGGGAGCTGTTTTTT.